This TCR beta chain appears in the sequencing data of a study of blood T cell repertoires in COVID-19. As for the study in general: The United States, Italy and Spain were the sources of the acute and convalescent COVID-19 samples.

In the authors' workflow: The assay estimated nucleated cells by amplifying reference gene primers. Sequencing used immunoSEQ multiplex PCR; TCRdb keeps in-frame clones, though not all of them. V and J calls and clone size are copied from that table; D and trimming were computed from the DNA. The sample holds about 100,000 clones, around nine tenths seen once. This CDR3 has 12 residues. Trimming pared 4 bases from V and 5 bases from J, leaving 11 bases between. Per the germline V gene, CDR1 is SQVTM and CDR2 is ANQGSEA. The rearrangement links TRBV29-1 to TRBJ2-5; maybe TRBD2 (5 bases). The TCR comes from a man between 45 and 60 years old with acute or convalescent COVID-19. Sequencing was performed on peripheral blood. The CDR3 sequence: CSVAVGEETQYF. The CDR3 DNA sequence: TGCAGCGTTGCGGTGGGAGAGGAGACCCAGTACTTC.